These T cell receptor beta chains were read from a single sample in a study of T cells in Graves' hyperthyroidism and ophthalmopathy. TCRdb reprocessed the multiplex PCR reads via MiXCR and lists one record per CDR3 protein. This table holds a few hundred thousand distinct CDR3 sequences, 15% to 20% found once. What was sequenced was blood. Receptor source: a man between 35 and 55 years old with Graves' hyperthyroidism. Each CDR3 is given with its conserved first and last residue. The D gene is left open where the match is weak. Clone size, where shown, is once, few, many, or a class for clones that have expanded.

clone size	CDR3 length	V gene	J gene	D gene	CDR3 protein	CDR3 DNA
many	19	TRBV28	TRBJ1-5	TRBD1	CASSLPTSEQGYSNQPQHF	TGTGCCAGCAGTTTACCAACTTCTGAACAGGGGTATAGCAATCAGCCCCAGCATTTT
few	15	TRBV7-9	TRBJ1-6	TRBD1	CASSPGTGQGSPLHF	TGTGCCAGCAGCCCGGGGACAGGGCAGGGTTCACCCCTCCACTTT
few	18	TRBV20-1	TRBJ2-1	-	CSARDLSRDGSSYNEQFF	TGCAGTGCTAGAGATCTTTCTAGGGACGGGAGCTCCTACAATGAGCAGTTCTTC
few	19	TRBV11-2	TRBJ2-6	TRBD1	CASSLDRGQGSSGANVLTF	TGTGCCAGCAGCTTAGATAGGGGACAGGGCTCGTCTGGGGCCAACGTCCTGACTTTC
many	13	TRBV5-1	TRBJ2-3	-	CASSFTGTDTQYF	TGCGCCAGCAGCTTTACAGGCACAGATACGCAGTATTTT
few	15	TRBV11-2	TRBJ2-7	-	CASSLNQLGTYEQYF	TGTGCCAGCAGCTTAAATCAACTAGGGACCTACGAGCAGTACTTC
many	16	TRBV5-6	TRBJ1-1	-	CASRAGPNPWNTEAFF	TGTGCCAGCAGGGCCGGGCCCAATCCTTGGAACACTGAAGCTTTCTTT
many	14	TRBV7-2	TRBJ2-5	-	CASSPDPLGETQYF	TGTGCCAGCAGCCCGGACCCCCTGGGAGAGACCCAGTACTTC
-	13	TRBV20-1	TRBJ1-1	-	CSALREHGTEAFF	TGCAGTGCTCTAAGGGAGCATGGGACTGAAGCTTTCTTT
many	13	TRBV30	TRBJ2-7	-	CAWSVGTYYEQYF	TGTGCCTGGAGTGTTGGGACCTACTACGAGCAGTACTTC
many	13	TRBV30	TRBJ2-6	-	CSLGYSGANVLTF	TGTTCGCTGGGCTACTCTGGGGCCAACGTCCTGACTTTC
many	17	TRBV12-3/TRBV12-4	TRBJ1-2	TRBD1	CASSWGTGGASAYGYTF	TGTGCCAGCAGTTGGGGGACAGGGGGCGCGTCGGCCTATGGCTACACCTTC
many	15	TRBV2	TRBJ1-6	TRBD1	CASSEEQGQNSPLHF	TGTGCCAGCAGTGAAGAACAGGGGCAGAATTCACCCCTCCACTTT
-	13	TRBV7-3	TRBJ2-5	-	CASSYPGWETQYF	TGTGCCAGCAGCTACCCGGGATGGGAGACCCAGTACTTC
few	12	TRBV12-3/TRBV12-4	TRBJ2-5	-	CARTSFGETQYF	TGTGCCAGAACTAGTTTTGGGGAGACCCAGTACTTC
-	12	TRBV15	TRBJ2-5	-	CATSREIETQYF	TGTGCCACCAGCAGAGAAATAGAGACCCAGTACTTC
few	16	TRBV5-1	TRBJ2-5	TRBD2	CASSLAVGGGGETQYF	TGCGCCAGCAGCTTGGCGGTTGGCGGGGGTGGTGAGACCCAGTACTTC
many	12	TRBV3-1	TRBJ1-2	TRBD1	CASRFTGAGYTF	TGTGCCAGCAGATTCACAGGGGCCGGCTACACCTTC
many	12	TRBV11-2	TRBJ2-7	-	CASSSSYYEQYF	TGTGCCAGCAGCTCATCGTACTACGAGCAGTACTTC
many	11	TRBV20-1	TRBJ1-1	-	CRGAANTEAFF	TGCAGGGGGGCCGCGAACACTGAAGCTTTCTTT
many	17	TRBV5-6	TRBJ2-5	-	CASQLGVREAPQETQYF	TGTGCCAGCCAGCTTGGTGTCAGGGAGGCCCCCCAAGAGACCCAGTACTTC
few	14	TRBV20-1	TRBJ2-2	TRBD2	CSARTSGGDGELFF	TGCAGTGCTAGAACTAGCGGGGGCGACGGGGAGCTGTTTTTT
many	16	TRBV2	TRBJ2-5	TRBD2	CASRNQGLAGLETQYF	TGTGCCAGCAGAAATCAGGGACTAGCGGGGTTGGAGACCCAGTACTTC
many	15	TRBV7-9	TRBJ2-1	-	CASSYRDLTYNEQFF	TGTGCCAGCAGCTACCGGGACTTAACCTACAATGAGCAGTTCTTC
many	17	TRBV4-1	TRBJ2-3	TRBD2	CASSQEGLAVSTDTQYF	TGCGCCAGCAGCCAAGAGGGACTAGCGGTTAGCACAGATACGCAGTATTTT
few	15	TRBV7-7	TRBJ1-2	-	CASSPLAGTNYGYTF	TGTGCTAGCAGCCCCTTAGCGGGTACTAACTATGGCTACACCTTC
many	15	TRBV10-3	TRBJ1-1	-	CAISESAVGNTEAFF	TGTGCCATCAGTGAGTCCGCGGTGGGGAACACTGAAGCTTTCTTT
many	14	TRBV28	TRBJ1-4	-	CASSFVQENEKLFF	TGTGCCAGCAGTTTCGTACAGGAAAATGAAAAACTGTTTTTT
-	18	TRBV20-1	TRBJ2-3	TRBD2	CSASKSSGGDISTDTQYF	TGCAGTGCTAGTAAATCTAGCGGGGGAGACATTAGCACAGATACGCAGTATTTT
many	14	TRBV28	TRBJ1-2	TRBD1	CASSWTGGVYGYTF	TGTGCCAGCAGTTGGACAGGGGGCGTCTATGGCTACACCTTC
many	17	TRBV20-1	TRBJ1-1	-	CSATTGRVLGMNTEAFF	TGCAGTGCAACCACAGGGAGGGTGTTGGGAATGAACACTGAAGCTTTCTTT
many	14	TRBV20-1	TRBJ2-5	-	CSALGGPAGETQYF	TGCAGTGCTTTGGGGGGTCCCGCCGGAGAGACCCAGTACTTC
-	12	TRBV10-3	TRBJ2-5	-	CAISDRQETQYF	TGTGCCATCAGTGACAGGCAAGAGACCCAGTACTTC
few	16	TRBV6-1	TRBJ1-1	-	CASIPDHDSLYTEAFF	TGTGCCAGCATTCCTGACCATGACAGCCTTTACACTGAAGCTTTCTTT
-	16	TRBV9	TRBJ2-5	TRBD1	CASSITDRRGFETQYF	TGTGCCAGCAGCATAACGGACAGGAGAGGTTTCGAGACCCAGTACTTC
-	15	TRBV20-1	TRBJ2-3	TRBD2	CSASGLALGADTQYF	TGCAGTGCGTCGGGACTAGCCCTCGGCGCAGATACGCAGTATTTT
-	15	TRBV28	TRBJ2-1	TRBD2	CASSKWGLAGVEQFF	TGTGCCAGCAGTAAATGGGGACTAGCGGGAGTTGAGCAGTTCTTC
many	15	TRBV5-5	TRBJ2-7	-	CASSSDAGQGNEQYF	TGTGCCAGCAGCTCTGATGCGGGGCAGGGCAACGAGCAGTACTTC
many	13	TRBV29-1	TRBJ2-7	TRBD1	CSATDRVRNEQYF	TGCAGCGCAACGGACAGGGTGAGGAACGAGCAGTACTTC
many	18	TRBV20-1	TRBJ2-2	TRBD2	CSARDPLAGGRYTGELFF	TGCAGTGCTAGAGATCCGCTAGCGGGGGGGCGGTACACCGGGGAGCTGTTTTTT
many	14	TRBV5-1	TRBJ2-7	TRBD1	CASSAGTVSYEQYF	TGCGCCAGCAGCGCCGGGACAGTCTCCTACGAGCAGTACTTC
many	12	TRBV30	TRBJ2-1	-	CAWSPLYNEQFF	TGTGCCTGGAGCCCTCTCTACAATGAGCAGTTCTTC
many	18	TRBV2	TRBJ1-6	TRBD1	CASSETGEDSSYNSPLHF	TGTGCCAGCAGTGAGACAGGGGAGGACAGCTCCTATAATTCACCCCTCCACTTT
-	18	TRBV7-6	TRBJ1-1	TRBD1	CASSSGPGQGAPRTEAFF	TGTGCCAGCAGTAGTGGTCCGGGACAGGGGGCTCCGAGAACTGAAGCTTTCTTT
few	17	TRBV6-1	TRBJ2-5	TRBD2	CASSETPSGGVGETQYF	TGTGCCAGCAGTGAAACCCCTAGCGGGGGGGTCGGAGAGACCCAGTACTTC
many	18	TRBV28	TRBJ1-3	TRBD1	CASSPPGGLGLSGNTIYF	TGTGCCAGCAGTCCCCCAGGGGGCCTCGGTCTCTCTGGAAACACCATATATTTT
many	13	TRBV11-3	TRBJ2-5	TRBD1	CASSKDRVETQYF	TGTGCCAGCAGCAAGGACAGGGTGGAGACCCAGTACTTC
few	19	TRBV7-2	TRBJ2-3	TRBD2	CASSLIGGWTSGDADTQYF	TGTGCCAGCAGCCTAATAGGGGGGTGGACTAGCGGGGATGCAGATACGCAGTATTTT
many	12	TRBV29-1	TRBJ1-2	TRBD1	CSVPGQNYGYTF	TGCAGCGTACCGGGACAGAACTATGGCTACACCTTC
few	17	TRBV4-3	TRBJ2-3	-	CASSQEWQGGSTDTQYF	TGCGCCAGCAGCCAAGAATGGCAGGGAGGCAGCACAGATACGCAGTATTTT
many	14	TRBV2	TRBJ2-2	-	CASMRTSNTGELFF	TGTGCCAGCATGAGGACATCGAACACCGGGGAGCTGTTTTTT
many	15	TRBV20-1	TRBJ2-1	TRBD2	CSARDRERGGNEQFF	TGCAGTGCTAGAGATCGTGAGCGGGGGGGCAATGAGCAGTTCTTC
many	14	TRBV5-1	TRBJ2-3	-	CASSLGDTTDTQYF	TGCGCCAGCAGCTTGGGGGACACCACAGATACGCAGTATTTT
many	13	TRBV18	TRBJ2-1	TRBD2	CASLGLAGSEQFF	TGTGCCAGCCTTGGACTAGCGGGGAGTGAGCAGTTCTTC
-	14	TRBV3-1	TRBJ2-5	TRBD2	CASRRSGGFGTQYF	TGTGCCAGCAGGAGATCCGGGGGGTTTGGGACCCAGTACTTC
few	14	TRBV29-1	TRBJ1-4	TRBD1	CSVYPGQTNEKLFF	TGCAGCGTTTACCCGGGACAGACTAATGAAAAACTGTTTTTT
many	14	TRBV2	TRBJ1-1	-	CASREQGMNTEAFF	TGTGCCAGCAGGGAACAGGGTATGAACACTGAAGCTTTCTTT
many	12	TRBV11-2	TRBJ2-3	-	CASSYRADTQYF	TGTGCCAGCAGCTACAGGGCAGATACGCAGTATTTT
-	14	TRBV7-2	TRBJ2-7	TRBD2	CASSPRRGSHEQYF	TGTGCCAGCAGCCCCAGGCGCGGGAGTCACGAGCAGTACTTC